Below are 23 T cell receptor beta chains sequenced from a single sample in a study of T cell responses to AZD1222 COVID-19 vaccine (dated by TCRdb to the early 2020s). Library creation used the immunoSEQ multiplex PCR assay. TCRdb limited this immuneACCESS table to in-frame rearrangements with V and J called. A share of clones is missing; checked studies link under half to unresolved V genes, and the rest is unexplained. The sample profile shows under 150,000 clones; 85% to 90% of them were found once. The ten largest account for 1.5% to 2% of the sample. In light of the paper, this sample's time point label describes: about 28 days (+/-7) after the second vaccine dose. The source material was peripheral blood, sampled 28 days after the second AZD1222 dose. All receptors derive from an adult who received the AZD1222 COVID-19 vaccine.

CDR3 in amino acids: CASSYSGRQNTEAFF. In nucleotides, the CDR3 is TGTGCCAGCAGTTACTCTGGGCGTCAGAACACTGAAGCTTTCTTT. The chain recombines TRBV6-5 with TRBJ1-1; D is undetermined. Germline V lookup: CDR1 MNHEY, CDR2 SVGAGI. This CDR3 has 15 residues. Between the trimmed V and J ends, which lost 0 bases and 1 base, there was a span of 9 bases.

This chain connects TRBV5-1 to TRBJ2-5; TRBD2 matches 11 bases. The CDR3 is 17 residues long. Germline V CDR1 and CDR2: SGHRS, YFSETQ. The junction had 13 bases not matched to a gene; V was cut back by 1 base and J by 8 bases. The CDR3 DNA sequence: TGCGCCAGCAGCTTGATTACTAGCGGGGGCAACTTGGGAACCCAGTACTTC. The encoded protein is CASSLITSGGNLGTQYF.

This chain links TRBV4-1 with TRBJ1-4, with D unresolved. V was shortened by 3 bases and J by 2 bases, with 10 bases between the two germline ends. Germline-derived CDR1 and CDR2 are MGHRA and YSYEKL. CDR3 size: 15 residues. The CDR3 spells CASSHGRVTNEKLFF. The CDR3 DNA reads TGCGCCAGCAGCCATGGGAGGGTTACTAATGAAAAACTGTTTTTT.

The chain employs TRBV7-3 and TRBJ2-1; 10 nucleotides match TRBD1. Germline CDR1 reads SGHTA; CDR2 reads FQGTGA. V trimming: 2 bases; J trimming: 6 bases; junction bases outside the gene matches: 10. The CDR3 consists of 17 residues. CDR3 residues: CASSLAPGTGVGNEQFF. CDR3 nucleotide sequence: TGTGCCAGCAGCTTAGCCCCCGGGACAGGGGTCGGCAATGAGCAGTTCTTC.

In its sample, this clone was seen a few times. CDR3 sequence: CASSYSAGDGYTF. CDR3 DNA sequence: TGTGCCAGCAGTTACTCGGCAGGCGACGGCTACACCTTC. The chain links TRBV6-6 to TRBJ1-2, with D uncertain. CDR1 is MNHNY, CDR2 SVGAGI, per germline (reference sequence). V was clipped by 0 bases and J by 8 bases, with 10 bases between them. This CDR3 contains 13 residues.

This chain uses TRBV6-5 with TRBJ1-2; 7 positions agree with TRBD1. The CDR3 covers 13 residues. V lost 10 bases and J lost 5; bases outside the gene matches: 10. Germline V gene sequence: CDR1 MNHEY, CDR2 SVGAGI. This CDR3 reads CATAGTVAYGYTF. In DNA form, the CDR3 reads TGTGCCACCGCCGGGACAGTAGCATATGGCTACACCTTC.

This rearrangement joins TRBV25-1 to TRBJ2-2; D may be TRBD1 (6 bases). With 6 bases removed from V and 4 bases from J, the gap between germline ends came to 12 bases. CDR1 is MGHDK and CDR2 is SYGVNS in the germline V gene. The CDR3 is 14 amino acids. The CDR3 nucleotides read TGTGCCAGCAGGGTGACAGGTTCCACCGGGGAGCTGTTTTTT. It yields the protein CASRVTGSTGELFF.

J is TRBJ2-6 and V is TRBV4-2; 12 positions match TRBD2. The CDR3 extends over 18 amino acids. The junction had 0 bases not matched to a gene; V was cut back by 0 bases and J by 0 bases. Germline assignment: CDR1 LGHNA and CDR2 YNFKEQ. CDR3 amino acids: CASSQETSGGSGANVLTF. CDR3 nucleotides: TGTGCCAGCAGCCAAGAGACTAGCGGGGGCTCTGGGGCCAACGTCCTGACTTTC.

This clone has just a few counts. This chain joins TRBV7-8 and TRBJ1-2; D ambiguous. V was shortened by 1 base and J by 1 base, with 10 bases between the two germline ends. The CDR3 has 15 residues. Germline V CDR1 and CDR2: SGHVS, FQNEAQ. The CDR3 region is CASSLDVPDNYGYTF. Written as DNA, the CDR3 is TGTGCCAGCAGCTTAGATGTGCCGGATAACTATGGCTACACCTTC.

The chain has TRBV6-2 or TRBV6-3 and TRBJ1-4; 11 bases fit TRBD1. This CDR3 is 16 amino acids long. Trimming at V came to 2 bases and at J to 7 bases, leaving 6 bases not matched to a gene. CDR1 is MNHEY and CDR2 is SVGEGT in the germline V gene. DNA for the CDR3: TGTGCCAGCAGTTACGGCGCCGGGACAGGGGGTGAAAAACTGTTTTTT. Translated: CASSYGAGTGGEKLFF.

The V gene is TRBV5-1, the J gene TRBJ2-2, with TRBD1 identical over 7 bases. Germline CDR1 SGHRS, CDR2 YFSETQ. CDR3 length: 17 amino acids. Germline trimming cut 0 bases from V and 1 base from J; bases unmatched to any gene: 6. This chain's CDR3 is CASSLVIGTVNTGELFF. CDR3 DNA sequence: TGCGCCAGCAGCTTGGTAATCGGGACAGTGAACACCGGGGAGCTGTTTTTT.

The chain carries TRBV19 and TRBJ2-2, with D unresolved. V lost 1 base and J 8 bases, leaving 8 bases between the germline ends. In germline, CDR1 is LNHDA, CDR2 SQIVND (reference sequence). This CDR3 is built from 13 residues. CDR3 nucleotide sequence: TGTGCCAGTAGTATAGGGGTCCTGGGGGAGCTGTTTTTT. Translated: CASSIGVLGELFF.

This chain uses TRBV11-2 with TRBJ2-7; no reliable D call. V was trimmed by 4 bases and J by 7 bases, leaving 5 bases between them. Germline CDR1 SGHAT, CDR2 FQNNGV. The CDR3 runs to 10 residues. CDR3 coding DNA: TGTGCCAGCAGCTCTCATGAGCAGTACTTC. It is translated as CASSSHEQYF.

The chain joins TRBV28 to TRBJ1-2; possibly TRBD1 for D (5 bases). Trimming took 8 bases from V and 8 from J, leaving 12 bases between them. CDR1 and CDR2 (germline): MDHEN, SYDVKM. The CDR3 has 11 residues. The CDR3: CASRDLGGYTF. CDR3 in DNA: TGTGCCAGCCGGGACCTAGGCGGCTACACCTTC.

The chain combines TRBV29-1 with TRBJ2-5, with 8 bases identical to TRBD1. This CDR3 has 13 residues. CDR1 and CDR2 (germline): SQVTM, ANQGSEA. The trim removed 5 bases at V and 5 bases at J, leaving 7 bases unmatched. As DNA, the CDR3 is TGCAGCGTTACCCGGACAGGGAGGGAGACCCAGTACTTC. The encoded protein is CSVTRTGRETQYF. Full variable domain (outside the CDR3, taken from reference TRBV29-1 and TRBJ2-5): SAVISQKPSRDICQRGTSLTIQCQVDSQVTMMFWYRQQPGQSLTLIATANQGSEATYESGFVIDKFPISRPNLTFSTLTVSNMSPEDSSIYLCSVTRTGRETQYFGPGTRLLVL.

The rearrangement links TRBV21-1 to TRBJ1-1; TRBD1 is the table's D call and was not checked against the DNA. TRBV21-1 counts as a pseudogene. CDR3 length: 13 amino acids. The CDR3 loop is CASSPTGGTEAFF. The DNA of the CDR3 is TGTGCCAGCAGCCCGACAGGGGGGACTGAAGCTTTCTTT.

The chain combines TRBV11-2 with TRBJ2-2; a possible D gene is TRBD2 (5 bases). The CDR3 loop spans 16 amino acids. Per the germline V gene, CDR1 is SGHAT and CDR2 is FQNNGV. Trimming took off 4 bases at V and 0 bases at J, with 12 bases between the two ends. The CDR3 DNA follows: TGTGCCAGCAGCTCCCCTGGAGGCGCGAACACCGGGGAGCTGTTTTTT. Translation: CASSSPGGANTGELFF.

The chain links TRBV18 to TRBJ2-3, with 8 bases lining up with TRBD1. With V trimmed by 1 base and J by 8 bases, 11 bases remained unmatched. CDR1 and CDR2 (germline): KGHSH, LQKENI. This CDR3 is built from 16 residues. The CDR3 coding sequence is TGTGCCAGCTCACCACTTCGCAGGGGGCCGGTCCCTACGCAGTATTTT. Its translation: CASSPLRRGPVPTQYF. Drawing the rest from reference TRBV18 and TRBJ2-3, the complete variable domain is NAGVMQNPRHLVRRRGQEARLRCSPMKGHSHVYWYRQLPEEGLKFMVYLQKENIIDESGMPKERFSAEFPKEGPSILRIQQVVRGDSAAYFCASSPLRRGPVPTQYFGPGTRLTVL.

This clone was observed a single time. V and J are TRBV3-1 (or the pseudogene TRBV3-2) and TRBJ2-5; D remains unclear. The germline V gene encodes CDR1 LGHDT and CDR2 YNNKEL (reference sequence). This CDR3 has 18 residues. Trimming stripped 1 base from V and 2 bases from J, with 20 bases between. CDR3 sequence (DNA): TGTGCCAGCAGCCAAGTGGGCCCTGGAGAGGAGCTACAAGAGACCCAGTACTTC. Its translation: CASSQVGPGEELQETQYF.

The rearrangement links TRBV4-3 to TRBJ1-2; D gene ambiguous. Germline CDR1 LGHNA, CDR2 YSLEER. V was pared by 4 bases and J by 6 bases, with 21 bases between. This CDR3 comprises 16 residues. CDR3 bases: TGCGCCAGCAGCCCGACCGAGGGATTGGAGATTGATGGCTACACCTTC. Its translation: CASSPTEGLEIDGYTF.

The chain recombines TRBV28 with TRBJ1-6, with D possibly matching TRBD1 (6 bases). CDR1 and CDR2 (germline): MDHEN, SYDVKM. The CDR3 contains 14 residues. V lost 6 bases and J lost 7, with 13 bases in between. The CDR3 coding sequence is TGTGCCAGCAGGTCCAGGGGAGGGAATTCACCCCTCCACTTT. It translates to CASRSRGGNSPLHF.

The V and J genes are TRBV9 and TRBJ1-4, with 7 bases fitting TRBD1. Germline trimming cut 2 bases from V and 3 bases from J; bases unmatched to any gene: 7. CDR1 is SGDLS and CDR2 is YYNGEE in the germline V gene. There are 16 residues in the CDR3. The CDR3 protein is CASSVAAGGANEKLFF. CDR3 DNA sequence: TGTGCCAGCAGCGTTGCCGCAGGGGGGGCTAATGAAAAACTGTTTTTT.

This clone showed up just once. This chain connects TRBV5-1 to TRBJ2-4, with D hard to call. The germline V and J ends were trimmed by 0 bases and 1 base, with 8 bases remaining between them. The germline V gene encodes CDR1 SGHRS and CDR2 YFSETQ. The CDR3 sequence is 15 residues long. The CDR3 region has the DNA TGCGCCAGCAGCTTGGGGGGTGTGGCCAAAAACATTCAGTACTTC. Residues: CASSLGGVAKNIQYF.